The present entry profiles one T cell receptor beta chain with its context. Antigen unknown. The RNA input was roughly 0.5 to 1 ug, and it was reverse transcribed with random hexamers. Coverage of TCR beta CDR3 amplification by immunoSEQ multiplex PCR extended to 54 Vbeta and 13 Jbeta. One entry per CDR3 protein results from TCRdb running MiXCR on the immunoSEQ multiplex PCR reads. The sample gives 200,000 to 250,000 distinct CDR3 sequences, roughly 92% of which show up once; about 0.12% is in the top ten. These data come from a study of CD8 T cells in Susac syndrome. Broader study findings: The study's TCR sequencing and HLA analysis covered a relatively small number of individuals, and the study acknowledged this.

Multiple sclerosis controls were treatment-naive patients with stable or active relapsing-remitting disease. Negative isolation yielded CD8+ and CD4+ T cells; FACS enriched TEMRA cells. Germline CDR1 and CDR2: MDHEN and SYDVKM. Trimming cost V 2 bases and J 9 bases, with 14 bases left between them. CDR3 length: 14 amino acids. The sample was CD8+ T cells from PBMCs. V gene TRBV28 combines with J gene TRBJ2-1; D gene ambiguous. This TCR came from a human donor with multiple sclerosis. Here the CDR3 reads CASSLIKVSGEQFF. The CDR3 coding sequence is TGTGCCAGCAGTTTAATTAAGGTCTCGGGTGAGCAGTTCTTC.